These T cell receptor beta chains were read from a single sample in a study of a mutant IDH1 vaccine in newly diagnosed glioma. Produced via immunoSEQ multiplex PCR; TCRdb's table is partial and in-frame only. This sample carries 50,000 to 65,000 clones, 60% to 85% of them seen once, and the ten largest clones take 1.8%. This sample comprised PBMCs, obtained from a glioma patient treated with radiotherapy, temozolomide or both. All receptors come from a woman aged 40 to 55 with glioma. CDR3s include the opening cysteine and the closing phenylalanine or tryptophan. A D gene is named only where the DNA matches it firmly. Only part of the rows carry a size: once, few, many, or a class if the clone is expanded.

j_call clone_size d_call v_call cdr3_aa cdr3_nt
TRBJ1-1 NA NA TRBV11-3 CASSSGRLNTEAFF TGTGCCAGCAGCTCGGGCCGCTTGAACACTGAAGCTTTCTTT
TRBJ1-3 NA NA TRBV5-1 CASQRIPGTGNTIYF TGCGCCAGCCAGAGAATTCCGGGCACTGGAAACACCATATATTTT
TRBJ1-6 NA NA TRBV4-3 CASSQARGAYNSPLHF TGCGCCAGCAGCCAAGCTCGAGGGGCCTATAATTCACCCCTCCACTTT
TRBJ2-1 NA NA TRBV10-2 CASSPSSRGGEQFF TGCGCCAGCAGCCCTAGCAGCCGAGGGGGTGAGCAGTTCTTC
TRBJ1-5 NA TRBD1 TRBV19 CASSPTGGHQPQHF TGTGCCAGTAGTCCCACAGGGGGCCATCAGCCCCAGCATTTT
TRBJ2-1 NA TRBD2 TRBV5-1 CASEASGGSGEQFF TGCGCCAGCGAAGCAAGCGGGGGGTCAGGTGAGCAGTTCTTC
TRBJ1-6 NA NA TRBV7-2 CASSVSYNSPLHF TGTGCCAGCAGCGTGAGCTATAATTCACCCCTCCACTTT
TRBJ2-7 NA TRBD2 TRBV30 CACRLLGGDEQYF TGTGCCTGCCGCCTGCTCGGGGGGGACGAGCAGTACTTC
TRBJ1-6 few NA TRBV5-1 CASSAMGATSPLHF TGCGCCAGCAGCGCGATGGGGGCAACATCACCCCTCCACTTT
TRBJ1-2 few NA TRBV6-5 CASKRQGSGYTF TGTGCCAGCAAACGTCAGGGGTCTGGCTACACCTTC
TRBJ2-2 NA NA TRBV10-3 CAIRPLGPSTGELFF TGTGCCATCAGGCCACTAGGGCCCAGTACCGGGGAGCTGTTTTTT
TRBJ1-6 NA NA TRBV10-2 CASSEGAFNSPLHF TGCGCCAGCAGTGAGGGTGCTTTTAATTCACCCCTCCACTTT
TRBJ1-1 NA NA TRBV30 CASHRGQTEAFF TGTGCCTCCCATCGGGGGCAAACTGAAGCTTTCTTT
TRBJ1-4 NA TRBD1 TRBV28 CASTDRPQKLFF TGTGCCAGCACGGACAGGCCGCAAAAACTGTTTTTT
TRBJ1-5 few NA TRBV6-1 CASNDWVRQHF TGTGCCAGCAATGACTGGGTCCGACAGCATTTT
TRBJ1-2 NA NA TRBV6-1 CASSEQGLYGYTF TGTGCCAGCAGTGAGCAGGGACTCTATGGCTACACCTTC
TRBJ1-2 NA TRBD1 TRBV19 CASSRDSAPANYGYTF TGTGCCAGTAGTAGGGACAGCGCCCCTGCTAACTATGGCTACACCTTC
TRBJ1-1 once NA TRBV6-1 CASSRPPAMNTEAFF TGTGCCAGCAGTCGCCCTCCGGCCATGAACACTGAAGCTTTCTTT
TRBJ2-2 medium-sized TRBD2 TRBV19 CASSILSGGDTGELFF TGTGCCAGTAGTATTTTAAGCGGGGGAGACACCGGGGAGCTGTTTTTT
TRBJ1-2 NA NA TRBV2 CASSFRGAGYGYTF TGTGCCAGCAGTTTCAGGGGCGCGGGCTATGGCTACACCTTC
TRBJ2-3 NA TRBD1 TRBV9 CASSAVGQGRDTQYF TGTGCCAGCAGCGCGGTGGGACAGGGGAGGGATACGCAGTATTTT
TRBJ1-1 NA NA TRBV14 CASSPFDRNTEAFF TGTGCCAGCAGCCCCTTCGACAGGAACACTGAAGCTTTCTTT
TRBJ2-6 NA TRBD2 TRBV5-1 CASSLWGGSSGANVLTF TGCGCCAGCAGCCTTTGGGGGGGGAGCTCTGGGGCCAACGTCCTGACTTTC